This T cell receptor beta chain was recorded in a study of graft-versus-host responses after intestinal transplantation. Some clones are missing from TCRdb's copy, which holds only in-frame ones; the method was immunoSEQ multiplex PCR. The data show 20,000 to 30,000 clones, roughly 90% seen once. Specimen: PBMCs, collected approximately 38 days after intestinal transplant. This TCR derives from a human patient who received an intestinal transplant, so some T cells may come from the graft donor.

The CDR3 spells CASRGEGLNQPQHF. DNA for the CDR3: TGTGCCAGCAGGGGGGAAGGGCTGAATCAGCCCCAGCATTTT. The chain links TRBV7-9 to TRBJ1-5; the D gene is possibly TRBD1 (5 bases). Germline CDR1 is SEHNR and CDR2 is FQNEAQ (reference sequence). The CDR3 runs to 14 residues. Trimming shortened V by 6 bases and J by 4 bases, and 13 bases separated the two germline ends.